The clone carrying this T cell receptor (beta chain) was seen repeatedly, ten times or more. This sample was taken from a study of CD8+CD57+ T cells in acquired aplastic anemia. The TCR beta profiling, which covered VDJ combination and CDR3 sequence, was carried out using genomic DNA as the template. A single record per CDR3 protein comes from TCRdb applying MiXCR to the reads. The sample has some 140,000 distinct CDR3 sequences, approximately 52% seen once. There are 14 residues in the CDR3. CDR1 is SEHNR and CDR2 is FQNEAQ in the germline V gene (reference sequence). Trimming removed 4 bases from V and 5 bases from J; junction bases left unmatched: 7. Flow cytometry had shown expanded CD8+CD57+ cells in the patients chosen for sequencing.

This chain uses TRBV7-9 with TRBJ2-7; 8 bases match TRBD1. The sample taken for sequencing was sorted CD4+, CD8+, or CD8+CD57+ T cells (not recorded which) from PBMCs. The receptor's source is a human donor with aplastic anemia. In nucleotides, the CDR3 is TGTGCCAGCAGCTGGGGGGACAGGCCAAACGAGCAGTACTTC. Protein product: CASSWGDRPNEQYF.